These 8 T cell receptor beta chains were all obtained from the same sample, sequenced in a study of cytomegalovirus exposure and HLA in healthy donors. This PCR relied on a set of 60 Vbeta primers and 13 Jbeta primers. Libraries were prepared by immunoSEQ multiplex PCR; TCRdb keeps only in-frame clonotypes and omits some of them. Among around 90,000 clones listed, 82% were seen once. The material sequenced was PBMCs. The receptors derive from a man over 45 in good health and CMV-seronegative.

The chain is built from TRBV7-9 and TRBJ2-1; 9 bases line up with TRBD2. V trimming: 5 bases; J trimming: 4 bases; junction bases outside the gene matches: 9. Germline V gene sequence: CDR1 SEHNR, CDR2 FQNEAQ (reference sequence). This CDR3 is built from 16 residues. Written as DNA, the CDR3 is TGTGCCAGCAGCAATTCCAGTCTAGCGGGGTACAATGAGCAGTTCTTC. Protein: CASSNSSLAGYNEQFF.

The chain carries TRBV7-3 and TRBJ1-2; maybe TRBD1 (6 bases). Germline lookup yields CDR1 SGHTA and CDR2 FQGTGA. Trimming left V 5 bases short and J 3 bases short, with 10 bases between. The CDR3 runs 13 residues. CDR3 sequence reads: CASSRGADYGYTF. The CDR3 nucleotides read TGTGCCAGCAGCCGGGGGGCGGACTATGGCTACACCTTC. Using reference TRBV7-3 and TRBJ1-2 for the parts outside the CDR3, the full variable domain is GAGVSQTPSNKVTEKGKYVELRCDPISGHTALYWYRQSLGQGPEFLIYFQGTGAADDSGLPNDRFFAVRPEGSVSTLKIQRTERGDSAVYLCASSRGADYGYTFGSGTRLTVV.

The genes are TRBV7-9 and TRBJ2-3; weak D call: TRBD2 (6 bases). CDR3 length: 14 residues. Per germline, CDR1 SEHNR and CDR2 FQNEAQ (reference sequence). The V end lost 4 bases, the J end lost 3 bases, and 11 bases lay between the germline ends. The CDR3 DNA reads TGTGCCAGCAGCTCGGACGCGGGGACAGATACGCAGTATTTT. As protein: CASSSDAGTDTQYF. Full variable domain (rest looked up from reference TRBV7-9 and TRBJ2-3): DTGVSQNPRHKITKRGQNVTFRCDPISEHNRLYWYRQTLGQGPEFLTYFQNEAQLEKSRLLSDRFSAERPKGSFSTLEIQRTEQGDSAMYLCASSSDAGTDTQYFGPGTRLTVL.

The CDR3 sequence: CASSYPGQLNEKLFF. CDR3 bases: TGTGCCAGCAGCTACCCGGGACAGCTTAATGAAAAACTGTTTTTT. The rearrangement joins TRBV28 to TRBJ1-4; TRBD1 agrees at 7 bases. V trimming: 6 bases; J trimming: 4 bases; junction bases outside the gene matches: 8. The CDR3 spans 15 residues. Looked up from germline, CDR1 is MDHEN and CDR2 is SYDVKM.

V usage is TRBV4-1 and J usage is TRBJ2-7, with 8 nucleotides matching TRBD2. From germline, CDR1 is MGHRA and CDR2 YSYEKL. The J segment lost 0 bases and the V segment lost 3 bases, leaving 7 bases of the junction unmatched. This CDR3 spans 16 amino acids. CDR3 protein: CASSHGTSGGSYEQYF. In DNA, the CDR3 is TGCGCCAGCAGCCACGGTACTAGCGGAGGCTCCTACGAGCAGTACTTC.

J is TRBJ2-5 and V is TRBV28; 12 bases fit TRBD2. The CDR3 runs 16 residues. V lost 3 bases and J lost 5; bases outside the gene matches: 7. Germline V gives CDR1 MDHEN, CDR2 SYDVKM. The chain's CDR3 is CASSFYRLAGVETQYF. In nucleotides, the CDR3 is TGTGCCAGCAGTTTCTACAGACTAGCGGGAGTTGAGACCCAGTACTTC.

The V call is TRBV11-2, the J call TRBJ2-5; tentatively, D is TRBD1 (5 bases). This CDR3 comprises 13 residues. The V gene's germline CDR1 is SGHAT and CDR2 FQNNGV. V lost 1 base, J lost 2 bases, and 5 bases lay in between. The CDR3 DNA reads TGTGCCAGCAGCTTAGGACAGCAAGAGACCCAGTACTTC. This codes for CASSLGQQETQYF.

The chain links TRBV5-1 to TRBJ2-1, with TRBD2 matching over 15 bases. Germline CDR1 and CDR2: SGHRS and YFSETQ. The CDR3 contains 17 residues. J was trimmed by 3 bases and V by 7 bases; bases with no gene match: 8. The DNA for the CDR3 is TGCGCCAGCCGGACTAGCGGGAGGGCGGTAAGCTACAATGAGCAGTTCTTC. It specifies CASRTSGRAVSYNEQFF.